The 25 T cell receptor beta chains reported below all come from one sample, sequenced in a study of T cell responses to AZD1222 COVID-19 vaccine. Assay used: immunoSEQ multiplex PCR; TCRdb lists only in-frame clones, some missing. Of around 150,000 clones in the sample, about 95% were seen once. The source was peripheral blood, collected on day 0 of AZD1222 vaccination. The receptors here all came from an adult in good health.

The chain is built from TRBV18 and TRBJ2-5; unclear D gene. CDR1 KGHSH and CDR2 LQKENI come from the germline V gene. This CDR3 comprises 14 residues. The V end lost 3 bases, the J end lost 4 bases, and 12 bases lay between the germline ends. The CDR3 coding sequence is TGTGCCAGCTCACCTATCGAGTTAGCAGAGACCCAGTACTTC. It yields the protein CASSPIELAETQYF.

The chain carries TRBV3-1 (or the pseudogene TRBV3-2) and TRBJ1-2, with D perhaps matching TRBD1 (6 bases). CDR1 is LGHDT, CDR2 YNNKEL, per germline (reference sequence). V lost 3 bases and J 4 bases, leaving 9 bases between the germline ends. The CDR3 is 13 amino acids. CDR3 protein: CASSQDRTYGYTF. The CDR3 nucleotides read TGTGCCAGCAGCCAGGACAGAACCTATGGCTACACCTTC.

The V and J genes are TRBV6-5 and TRBJ2-1; maybe TRBD1 (5 bases). Germline assignment: CDR1 MNHEY and CDR2 SVGAGI. The V end was cut by 5 bases, the J end by 8 bases, with 7 bases between. The CDR3 sequence is 11 residues long. The CDR3 DNA sequence: TGTGCCAGCAGTCTAGGGGATGAGCAGTTCTTC. Protein: CASSLGDEQFF.

The V and J genes are TRBV7-9 and TRBJ1-3; 10 positions agree with TRBD1. With 4 bases clipped from V and 1 base from J, the junction kept 7 bases outside the gene matches. The germline CDR1 and CDR2 sequences are SEHNR and FQNEAQ (reference sequence). The CDR3 has 17 amino acids. The CDR3 here is CASSSTGQGWSGNTIYF. CDR3 bases: TGTGCCAGCAGCTCGACGGGACAGGGGTGGTCTGGAAACACCATATATTTT.

The rearrangement links TRBV11-2 to TRBJ2-1; 7 bases map to TRBD1. V lost 5 bases and J lost 4; bases outside the gene matches: 11. Germline V CDR1 and CDR2: SGHAT, FQNNGV. CDR3 length equals 16 residues. The CDR3 DNA reads TGTGCCAGCAGCCCGCCGAGAAGGGGGCGGTACAATGAGCAGTTCTTC. Translation: CASSPPRRGRYNEQFF. The entire variable domain, with the rest obtained from reference TRBV11-2 and TRBJ2-1, is as follows: EAGVAQSPRYKIIEKRQSVAFWCNPISGHATLYWYQQILGQGPKLLIQFQNNGVVDDSQLPKDRFSAERLKGVDSTLKIQPAKLEDSAVYLCASSPPRRGRYNEQFFGPGTRLTVL.

The chain recombines TRBV2 with TRBJ1-5; 10 bases match TRBD1. The CDR3 length is 17 residues. In germline, CDR1 is SNHLY, CDR2 FYNNEI. V gave up 5 bases and J gave up 7 bases; unmatched junction bases: 14. The CDR3 DNA follows: TGTGCCAGCAGTCTTCGTCCCGGGACAGGGGTTGGCCAGCCCCAGCATTTT. Its protein is CASSLRPGTGVGQPQHF.

This chain joins TRBV7-8 and TRBJ1-4; possibly TRBD1 for D (5 bases). This CDR3 has 15 residues. Trimming stripped 5 bases from V and 4 bases from J, with 14 bases between. Germline CDR1 SGHVS, CDR2 FQNEAQ. The CDR3 DNA follows: TGTGCCAGCAGCACCAACTTAGGGGATAATGAAAAACTGTTTTTT. It translates to CASSTNLGDNEKLFF.

This rearrangement joins TRBV5-1 to TRBJ2-1; D gene ambiguous. V lost 1 base and J lost 7, with 6 bases in between. The CDR3 has 12 residues. Germline-derived CDR1 and CDR2 are SGHRS and YFSETQ. CDR3 DNA sequence: TGCGCCAGCAGCTTGCGTATGAATGAGCAGTTCTTC. Translation: CASSLRMNEQFF.

The chain is built from TRBV3-1 (or the pseudogene TRBV3-2) and TRBJ2-1; 13 bases map to TRBD2. Germline V CDR1 and CDR2: LGHDT, YNNKEL (reference sequence). CDR3 length equals 17 residues. V dropped 1 base and J dropped 7; count of bases not matched to a gene: 7. The CDR3 bases are TGTGCCAGCAGCCAAGTACGGACTAGCGGGAGCAGGAATGAGCAGTTCTTC. It codes for CASSQVRTSGSRNEQFF.

The chain employs TRBV6-1 and TRBJ1-2, with 7 bases that match TRBD1. CDR1 and CDR2 from the germline V gene are MNHNS and SASEGT. The CDR3 consists of 13 residues. V lost 3 bases, J lost 2 bases, and 0 bases stayed unmatched. The CDR3 DNA follows: TGTGCCAGCAGTGAGACAGGGAACTATGGCTACACCTTC. It yields the protein CASSETGNYGYTF.

The genes are TRBV3-1 (or the pseudogene TRBV3-2) and TRBJ2-3, with TRBD2 as a possible D gene (5 bases). Germline values: CDR1 LGHDT, CDR2 YNNKEL (reference sequence). The CDR3 sequence is 16 residues long. V gave up 1 base and J gave up 3 bases, with 14 bases separating them. The CDR3 DNA follows: TGTGCCAGCAGCCAAGTAATACTAGTTGGGACAGATACGCAGTATTTT. This encodes CASSQVILVGTDTQYF.

The chain is built from TRBV19 and TRBJ1-3; 8 bases align to TRBD1. Germline CDR1 and CDR2: LNHDA and SQIVND (reference sequence). CDR3 length: 15 amino acids. After removal of 7 bases from V and 4 bases from J, the junction contained 9 bases not matched to a gene. The CDR3 region is CASTHGQGKGNTIYF. Written as DNA, the CDR3 is TGTGCCAGTACCCACGGACAGGGAAAAGGAAACACCATATATTTT.

The V and J genes are TRBV10-3 and TRBJ2-2, with D perhaps matching TRBD1 (6 bases). The germline gives CDR1 ENHRY, CDR2 SYGVKD. V was cut by 5 bases and J by 3 bases, with 7 bases left in between. CDR3 size: 13 residues. This CDR3 is CAISYRDTGELFF. In DNA form, the CDR3 reads TGTGCCATCAGTTACAGGGACACCGGGGAGCTGTTTTTT.

The V and J genes are TRBV7-3 and TRBJ2-1, with 10 nucleotides matching TRBD1. The germline CDR1 and CDR2 sequences are SGHTA and FQGTGA. V shed 2 bases, J shed 8 bases, and the junction held 6 bases outside the gene matches. The CDR3 has 15 amino acids. The CDR3 DNA reads as TGTGCCAGCAGCTTATGGACAGGGGGGATGGATGAGCAGTTCTTC. This gives the protein CASSLWTGGMDEQFF. The entire variable domain, with the rest obtained from reference TRBV7-3 and TRBJ2-1, is as follows: GAGVSQTPSNKVTEKGKYVELRCDPISGHTALYWYRQSLGQGPEFLIYFQGTGAADDSGLPNDRFFAVRPEGSVSTLKIQRTERGDSAVYLCASSLWTGGMDEQFFGPGTRLTVL.

This clone turned up a few times. The gene calls are TRBV9 and TRBJ2-1; the D gene is possibly TRBD2 (5 bases). The CDR3 totals 12 residues. CDR1 and CDR2 from the germline V gene are SGDLS and YYNGEE. V lost 7 bases and J lost 4, with 9 bases in between. CDR3 DNA: TGTGCCAGCGGACTTGGATACAATGAGCAGTTCTTC. The encoded protein is CASGLGYNEQFF. The variable domain in full, completed from reference TRBV9 and TRBJ2-1, reads DSGVTQTPKHLITATGQRVTLRCSPRSGDLSVYWYQQSLDQGLQFLIQYYNGEERAKGNILERFSAQQFPDLHSELNLSSLELGDSALYFCASGLGYNEQFFGPGTRLTVL.

The genes are TRBV2 and TRBJ1-5; D unresolved. The CDR3 totals 14 residues. Germline values: CDR1 SNHLY, CDR2 FYNNEI. The V end was cut by 8 bases, the J end by 4 bases, with 15 bases between. This chain's CDR3 is CASGGQALNQPQHF. The CDR3 DNA follows: TGTGCCAGCGGCGGGCAGGCCTTAAATCAGCCCCAGCATTTT.

V and J are TRBV28 and TRBJ2-3; D is unresolved. This CDR3 spans 12 amino acids. CDR1 and CDR2 from the germline V gene are MDHEN and SYDVKM. V was cut by 10 bases and J by 6 bases, with 14 bases left in between. The CDR3 DNA reads as TGTGCCACTACGGCCGGTGTTGATACGCAGTATTTT. Protein product: CATTAGVDTQYF.

V and J are TRBV5-1 and TRBJ1-1; D uncertain. The length of the CDR3 is 14 residues. Germline assignment: CDR1 SGHRS and CDR2 YFSETQ. V lost 0 bases to trimming and J lost 0 bases, with 6 bases between them. The CDR3 spells CASSLAQMNTEAFF. CDR3 coding DNA: TGCGCCAGCAGCTTGGCCCAAATGAACACTGAAGCTTTCTTT.

The chain joins TRBV4-2 to TRBJ2-7, with D unclear. V lost 0 bases to trimming and J lost 1 base, with 10 bases between them. The germline CDR1 and CDR2 sequences are LGHNA and YNFKEQ. The CDR3 has 15 residues. The CDR3 spells CASSQEYKGSYEQYF. In DNA, the CDR3 is TGTGCCAGCAGCCAAGAATATAAGGGATCCTACGAGCAGTACTTC.

The CDR3 is CASRESGQYYGYTF. The CDR3 nucleotides read TGTGCCAGTAGAGAGTCTGGGCAGTACTATGGCTACACCTTC. The chain couples TRBV19 to TRBJ1-2; no reliable D call. The CDR3 spans 14 residues. Deletions cut 6 bases from V and 3 bases from J, with 14 bases between. Germline lookup yields CDR1 LNHDA and CDR2 SQIVND (reference sequence).

The rearrangement uses TRBV3-1 (or the pseudogene TRBV3-2) and TRBJ1-5, with D tentatively TRBD1 (5 bases). The CDR3 has 13 amino acids. Trimming took 10 bases from V and 5 from J, leaving 15 bases between them. Germline V gene lookup returns CDR1 LGHDT and CDR2 YNNKEL (reference sequence). The CDR3, as DNA: TGTGCCACCTGGGACCGGGGCCATCAGCCCCAGCATTTT. Amino acids: CATWDRGHQPQHF.

The chain is built from TRBV12-3 or TRBV12-4 and TRBJ1-2; D is uncertain. With 2 bases removed from V and 2 bases from J, the gap between germline ends came to 6 bases. This CDR3 is built from 13 residues. The CDR3 DNA is TGTGCCAGCAGTTTACAATCGAACTATGGCTACACCTTC. Translation: CASSLQSNYGYTF.

The V gene is TRBV5-1, the J gene TRBJ2-5; D may be TRBD2 (6 bases). The germline gives CDR1 SGHRS, CDR2 YFSETQ. Trimming pared 5 bases from V and 2 bases from J, leaving 13 bases between. The CDR3 extends over 14 amino acids. The CDR3 nucleotides are TGCGCCAGCAGACCGGGAGTGGGGCAAGAGACCCAGTACTTC. Translated, it gives CASRPGVGQETQYF. Using reference TRBV5-1 and TRBJ2-5 for the parts outside the CDR3, the full variable domain is KAGVTQTPRYLIKTRGQQVTLSCSPISGHRSVSWYQQTPGQGLQFLFEYFSETQRNKGNFPGRFSGRQFSNSRSEMNVSTLELGDSALYLCASRPGVGQETQYFGPGTRLLVL.

CDR3 loop: CASSYSGLYSTDTQYF. The CDR3 coding sequence is TGTGCCAGCAGTTACTCCGGACTCTATAGCACAGATACGCAGTATTTT. This chain joins TRBV6-5 and TRBJ2-3, with TRBD2 as a possible D gene (5 bases). Trimming pared 0 bases from V and 0 bases from J, leaving 10 bases between. The germline V gene encodes CDR1 MNHEY and CDR2 SVGAGI. The CDR3 runs to 16 residues.

The rearrangement uses TRBV5-1 and TRBJ1-1; 8 bases align to TRBD1. This CDR3 comprises 15 residues. Germline V gene lookup returns CDR1 SGHRS and CDR2 YFSETQ. V lost 2 bases, J lost 0 bases, and 3 bases stayed unmatched. The chain's CDR3 is CASSFEQGVNTEAFF. The CDR3 region has the DNA TGCGCCAGCAGCTTCGAACAGGGGGTGAACACTGAAGCTTTCTTT.